The rows below give T cell receptor beta chains drawn from one sample of a study of T cell responses to AZD1222 COVID-19 vaccine. The data were produced by immunoSEQ multiplex PCR, yet TCRdb's version contains in-frame clones alone and is incomplete. The repertoire holds over 100,000 clones, with 90% as singletons. The sample consisted of peripheral blood, taken on day 0 of AZD1222 vaccination. These receptors all come from an adult in good health. CDR3s include the opening cysteine and the closing phenylalanine or tryptophan. A D gene is named only where the DNA matches it firmly. Size is omitted from some rows. Given values are once, few, many or a class for expanded clones.

CASSATTSGFTDTQYF	TGTGCCAGCAGCGCGACGACTAGCGGATTCACAGATACGCAGTATTTT	16	-	TRBV9	TRBJ2-3	TRBD2
CASSLATGLNQPQHF	TGTGCCAGCAGCTTAGCGACAGGCCTGAATCAGCCCCAGCATTTT	15	-	TRBV7-2	TRBJ1-5	-
CASSPPWTGNIAGYTF	TGTGCCAGCTCACCACCTTGGACAGGGAACATCGCGGGCTACACCTTC	16	-	TRBV18	TRBJ1-2	TRBD1
CASSQDRGPYEQYF	TGTGCCAGCAGCCAAGATAGGGGTCCCTACGAGCAGTACTTC	14	-	TRBV4-2	TRBJ2-7	-
CASSLHSASYEQYF	TGTGCCAGCAGCCTTCATTCAGCCTCGTACGAGCAGTACTTC	14	-	TRBV27	TRBJ2-7	-
CASSEQGPDTQYF	TGTGCCAGCAGTGAGCAGGGGCCAGATACGCAGTATTTT	13	-	TRBV2	TRBJ2-3	-
CASSPGTSGRTDTQYF	TGTGCCAGCAGCCCGGGGACTAGCGGACGCACAGATACGCAGTATTTT	16	-	TRBV7-3	TRBJ2-3	TRBD2
CASSATSGGAYNEQFF	TGTGCCAGCAGCGCCACTAGCGGGGGGGCCTACAATGAGCAGTTCTTC	16	few	TRBV9	TRBJ2-1	TRBD2
CASSLAREWTDTQYF	TGTGCCAGCAGCTTGGCGCGGGAGTGGACAGATACGCAGTATTTT	15	-	TRBV5-4	TRBJ2-3	TRBD2
CASSKGMRQAALDPYEQYF	TGTGCCAGTAGTAAAGGTATGAGACAGGCCGCGTTGGACCCCTACGAGCAGTACTTC	19	few	TRBV19	TRBJ2-7	-
CAISEGIGGETGNTIYF	TGTGCCATCAGTGAGGGTATAGGGGGTGAAACTGGAAACACCATATATTTT	17	-	TRBV10-3	TRBJ1-3	-
CASSLDSSNFQYF	TGTGCCAGCAGCTTAGATTCGTCGAACTTTCAGTACTTC	13	-	TRBV7-9	TRBJ2-7	-
CASSQDRQGFIYGYTF	TGCGCCAGCAGCCAAGATCGCCAGGGTTTTATCTATGGCTACACCTTC	16	-	TRBV4-3	TRBJ1-2	-
CASSPISRRGQVDSGNTIYF	TGCGCCAGCAGCCCCATTAGCAGAAGAGGACAAGTCGATAGTGGAAACACCATATATTTT	20	-	TRBV4-1	TRBJ1-3	-
CASSYSRGTNTEAFF	TGTGCCAGCAGTTACTCGCGGGGCACGAACACTGAAGCTTTCTTT	15	-	TRBV6-5	TRBJ1-1	-
CASSFSGLGNEKLFF	TGTGCCAGCAGTTTTTCAGGGTTGGGTAATGAAAAACTGTTTTTT	15	-	TRBV27	TRBJ1-4	-
CASSGTGTGLESPLHF	TGTGCCAGCAGTGGCACCGGGACAGGGCTTGAATCACCCCTCCACTTT	16	-	TRBV2	TRBJ1-6	TRBD1
CASSYRGQVVAGELFF	TGTGCCAGCAGTTACCGGGGACAAGTTGTCGCCGGGGAGCTGTTTTTT	16	-	TRBV6-5	TRBJ2-2	-
CASSVGGPLGETQYF	TGTGCCAGCAGCGTAGGGGGACCCCTGGGGGAGACCCAGTACTTC	15	-	TRBV7-2	TRBJ2-5	-
CASSQAAGLNTEAFF	TGTGCCAGCAGCCAAGCCGCGGGGTTGAACACTGAAGCTTTCTTT	15	-	TRBV3-1/TRBV3-2	TRBJ1-1	-
CASSGQGSDTQYF	TGTGCCAGCAGTGGACAGGGATCAGATACGCAGTATTTT	13	-	TRBV6-2/TRBV6-3	TRBJ2-3	TRBD1
CASSYGRVLSGYGYTF	TGTGCCAGCAGTTACGGCAGGGTCTTATCGGGCTATGGCTACACCTTC	16	few	TRBV6-5	TRBJ1-2	-
CASSRDREQPQHF	TGTGCCAGCTCGCGGGACAGGGAGCAGCCCCAGCATTTT	13	-	TRBV18	TRBJ1-5	TRBD1
CASSIWAGGNDEQFF	TGTGCCAGTAGTATATGGGCCGGGGGTAATGATGAGCAGTTCTTC	15	-	TRBV19	TRBJ2-1	-
CATSRVSSNYGYTF	TGTGCCACCAGCAGAGTTAGCAGTAACTATGGCTACACCTTC	14	-	TRBV15	TRBJ1-2	-
CASSILSSTEAFF	TGTGCCAGTAGTATCTTAAGTAGCACTGAAGCTTTCTTT	13	once	TRBV19	TRBJ1-1	-
CASSFVPEETQYF	TGTGCCAGCAGTTTTGTCCCCGAAGAGACCCAGTACTTC	13	-	TRBV12-3/TRBV12-4	TRBJ2-5	-
CASSPDRDFGYTF	TGTGCCAGCAGCCCGGACAGGGACTTTGGCTACACCTTC	13	-	TRBV7-2	TRBJ1-2	TRBD1
CASSDGTGSGGELFF	TGTGCCAGCAGTGACGGGACAGGGTCCGGCGGGGAGCTGTTTTTT	15	-	TRBV6-4	TRBJ2-2	TRBD1
CSASSGGSSSYEQYF	TGCAGTGCTAGTAGCGGGGGCTCGAGCTCCTACGAGCAGTACTTC	15	-	TRBV20-1	TRBJ2-7	TRBD2
CATSDPGQGTYGYTF	TGTGCCACCAGTGACCCAGGACAGGGGACCTATGGCTACACCTTC	15	-	TRBV24-1	TRBJ1-2	TRBD1
CASSTDWPEQFF	TGTGCCAGCAGCACGGACTGGCCCGAGCAGTTCTTC	12	-	TRBV28	TRBJ2-1	-
CASSVGGGTARNSPLHF	TGTGCCAGCAGCGTAGGAGGGGGGACAGCAAGAAATTCACCCCTCCACTTT	17	-	TRBV9	TRBJ1-6	TRBD1
CASGRDYGYTF	TGTGCCAGCGGCCGGGACTATGGCTACACCTTC	11	-	TRBV7-2	TRBJ1-2	-
CASSDSGVYEQYF	TGTGCCAGCAGCGATAGCGGGGTATACGAGCAGTACTTC	13	-	TRBV2	TRBJ2-7	TRBD2
CASSDSEQELSYNEQFF	TGTGCCAGCAGTGACTCCGAACAGGAGCTCTCTTACAATGAGCAGTTCTTC	17	-	TRBV2	TRBJ2-1	-
CATKPGGAYNEQFF	TGTGCCACCAAGCCGGGGGGGGCCTACAATGAGCAGTTCTTC	14	-	TRBV24-1	TRBJ2-1	TRBD2
CASALAGFNEQFF	TGTGCTAGTGCGCTAGCGGGGTTCAATGAGCAGTTCTTC	13	-	TRBV12-5	TRBJ2-1	TRBD2
CASSFGGSGNTIYF	TGTGCCAGCAGTTTTGGGGGATCTGGAAACACCATATATTTT	14	-	TRBV28	TRBJ1-3	-
CASSIGRANEQYF	TGTGCCAGTAGTATTGGCAGGGCAAACGAGCAGTACTTC	13	-	TRBV19	TRBJ2-7	-
CASSEAGVTGELFF	TGTGCCAGCAGTGAAGCCGGGGTCACCGGGGAGCTGTTTTTT	14	-	TRBV2	TRBJ2-2	-
CASSPSTATTYYEQYF	TGTGCCAGCTCACCATCTACGGCAACCACGTACTACGAGCAGTACTTC	16	-	TRBV18	TRBJ2-7	-
CASRKQGQNQPQHF	TGTGCCAGCAGAAAACAGGGTCAGAATCAGCCCCAGCATTTT	14	-	TRBV2	TRBJ1-5	-
CASSTRLAGEQYF	TGTGCCAGCAGTACCCGACTAGCCGGCGAGCAGTACTTC	13	-	TRBV27	TRBJ2-7	TRBD2
CASSAGGDPYF	TGCGCCAGCAGCGCCGGAGGGGACCCGTACTTC	11	-	TRBV5-1	TRBJ2-7	-
CASSLGEGTVGYSPLHF	TGTGCCAGCAGCTTAGGGGAGGGGACAGTAGGGTATTCACCCCTCCACTTT	17	-	TRBV11-2	TRBJ1-6	TRBD1
CASSHTRGVNEKLFF	TGTGCCAGCAGCCACACTCGGGGGGTAAATGAAAAACTGTTTTTT	15	-	TRBV5-6	TRBJ1-4	-
CASSYYRGAKNIQYF	TGTGCCAGCAGTTACTACCGGGGCGCCAAAAACATTCAGTACTTC	15	-	TRBV6-2/TRBV6-3	TRBJ2-4	-
CASSSRRAGGSEQYF	TGTGCCAGCAGTTCGCGGAGGGCAGGGGGGTCCGAGCAGTACTTC	15	-	TRBV28	TRBJ2-7	-
CASSRHGRGNAGNTIYF	TGTGCCAGCAGCCGCCATGGGAGGGGAAATGCCGGAAACACCATATATTTT	17	-	TRBV3-1/TRBV3-2	TRBJ1-3	-
CASRGAGEADTQYF	TGTGCCAGCAGAGGGGCAGGGGAGGCAGATACGCAGTATTTT	14	-	TRBV25-1	TRBJ2-3	-
CASSQESAGLNTEAFF	TGTGCCAGCAGCCAAGAAAGCGCAGGTTTGAACACTGAAGCTTTCTTT	16	-	TRBV3-1/TRBV3-2	TRBJ1-1	-
CSAPGGGNTGELFF	TGCAGCGCCCCCGGGGGGGGGAACACCGGGGAGCTGTTTTTT	14	-	TRBV29-1	TRBJ2-2	TRBD2
CASSPSDRGYEQYF	TGTGCCAGCTCACCTTCGGACAGGGGATACGAGCAGTACTTC	14	-	TRBV18	TRBJ2-7	TRBD1
CASSSSGRANQPQHF	TGTGCCAGCAGCTCATCGGGACGGGCGAATCAGCCCCAGCATTTT	15	-	TRBV7-9	TRBJ1-5	-
CASRRYYEQYF	TGTGCCAGCAGGAGATACTACGAGCAGTACTTC	11	-	TRBV6-6	TRBJ2-7	-
CASSGQGFSYEQYF	TGTGCCAGCAGCGGACAGGGCTTTTCCTACGAGCAGTACTTC	14	-	TRBV21-1	TRBJ2-7	-
CASSQDPRGAANEQYF	TGCGCCAGCAGCCAAGATCCACGGGGCGCCGCGAACGAGCAGTACTTC	16	-	TRBV4-3	TRBJ2-7	-
CASSVLDSEAFF	TGTGCCAGCAGCGTCTTAGACAGTGAAGCTTTCTTT	12	-	TRBV9	TRBJ1-1	-